These T cell receptor beta chains were read from a single sample in a study of blood T cell repertoires in COVID-19. TCRdb's table, derived via immunoSEQ multiplex PCR, lists solely in-frame clones and lacks some. Altogether roughly 87,000 clones are present, about 85% being singletons, with the ten largest covering around 2.9%. Sample: peripheral blood. The receptors were sampled from an elderly woman with COVID-19, enrolled during active disease. Each CDR3 is given without its conserved first and last residue. The D gene is left open where the match is weak.

TRBV2,NA,TRBJ2-3,ASSEVTGRDTQY
TRBV28,NA,TRBJ1-2,ASSFTDLYGYT
TRBV6-5,TRBD1,TRBJ1-5,ASRGQLFSNQPQH
TRBV18,NA,TRBJ1-3,ASSPGRSGNTIY
TRBV6-1,NA,TRBJ2-7,ASSDRGFSYEQY
TRBV6-5,NA,TRBJ2-7,ASSYRDSPYEQY
TRBV16,NA,TRBJ2-5,ASRERETQY
TRBV7-2,TRBD1,TRBJ2-7,ASSPKDRGRLNEQY
TRBV2,NA,TRBJ2-1,ASWRAESSYNEQF
TRBV5-5,NA,TRBJ2-5,ASSRDWSQETQY